This TCR beta chain comes out of a study of blood T cell repertoires in COVID-19 (dated by TCRdb to the early 2020s). Some background on the complete study: Collaborator samples came from the United States, Italy and Spain and covered acute and convalescent phases of COVID-19. The repertoires were released in a freely available public database meant as a resource for research on the immune response to SARS-CoV-2. Where HLA class I and class II types were available, the types were taken from metadata supplied by the sample provider, not from assay-based typing. Sample metadata almost always included a de-identified subject ID, COVID-19 status, age in years and sex. The prospective study material was composed of cDNA or gDNA derived from T cells, B-cell-depleted T cells, or PBMCs. Subjects who had been exposed to COVID-19, were actively infected with it, or had recovered from it provided the deeply sampled blood TCRbeta repertoires that made up the dataset. The samples were drawn from two sources: the first 160 participants of the ongoing ImmuneRACE study, and 1,200 or so subjects contributed by 6 global collaborators. The research as a whole found: How much clinical and demographic metadata was included differed by source and by participant, and the metadata was provided uncurated.

TCRbeta CDR3 regions were amplified from genomic DNA using the immunoSEQ Assay, a bias-controlled multiplex PCR. The authors' analysis ran thus. Within the assay, amplification of reference gene primers was used to estimate how many nucleated cells each sample contained. To quantify the absolute abundance of each unique TCRbeta CDR3 rearrangement, sequence reads were collapsed and filtered. For each sample, productive Simpson clonality was calculated by taking the square root of Simpson's diversity index across productive rearrangements. In TCRdb, the immuneACCESS table is reduced to in-frame sequences with V and J assigned. These tables do not hold every clone; where another copy was compared, an unresolved V gene accounts for under half, and the others remain unexplained. V, J and clone size are taken as reported in that table, and D and trimming were inferred from the DNA itself. Recorded for this sample are 55,000 to 65,000 clones; around 90% of them occurred a single time. About 9.7% of the sample is held by the ten biggest clonotypes.

On this clone: What this receptor recognizes is not known. Base qualities were left out, and no much larger clone turns up one base away.

V lost 4 bases and J lost 4 bases; the stretch between them is 18 bases long. Per the germline V gene (reference sequence), SGHKS is the CDR1 and YYEKEE is the CDR2. The CDR3 contains 15 residues, cysteine and valine counted. Only CDR3 DNA is held: 45 bases, read in frame from base 1. Whole blood was collected in K2EDTA tubes by collaborating institutions according to the institutions' own protocols. For TCRbeta analysis, collaborators shipped samples as frozen whole blood, isolated PBMCs, or DNA extracted from either of those sample types. This receptor was taken from a woman older than 75 with active COVID-19. The sample consisted of peripheral blood. Recombination connected TRBV5-5 to TRBJ2-7, with a weak D call of TRBD2 (6 bases match). The CDR3 protein: CASSHGGGGLYEQYV. The nucleotide sequence reads TGTGCCAGCAGCCACGGGGGAGGAGGGCTATACGAGCAGTACGTC.